What follows describes a single T cell receptor (beta chain). The record originates from a study of blood T cell repertoires in COVID-19. V lost 7 bases and J 7 bases, leaving 16 bases between the germline ends. This CDR3 has 13 amino acids. The germline CDR1 and CDR2 sequences are SEHNR and FQNEAQ (reference sequence). How the authors handled the data: From reference gene primer amplification, estimates of nucleated cell counts were derived. The assay was immunoSEQ multiplex PCR, and TCRdb's table has in-frame clones only and misses some. V and J calls and clone size follow that table, whereas D and trimming were derived from the DNA. Counted here are around 250,000 clones, 70% to 90% occurring once; the ten biggest clones make up around 2%.

Sequencing used PBMCs or T cells enriched from blood (not recorded which). The TCR comes from a woman aged 50 to 60 who had recovered from COVID-19. The genes are TRBV7-9 and TRBJ1-1, with a tentative D call TRBD1 (5 bases). The CDR3 sequence is CASTWGREYEAFF. The CDR3, as DNA: TGTGCCAGCACCTGGGGCAGGGAATATGAAGCTTTCTTT.